In this sample, the clone carrying this T cell receptor (beta chain) turned up a few times. Antigen unknown. Trimming took off 5 bases at V and 4 bases at J, with 14 bases between the two ends. Germline values: CDR1 SEHNR, CDR2 FQNEAQ (reference sequence). This CDR3 contains 14 residues. These data originate in a study of beta chain features in type 1 diabetes. The whole isolated RNA underwent reverse transcription, so sequencing captured expressed TCRB transcripts. The repertoire was sequenced with immunoSEQ multiplex PCR; TCRdb's copy has only in-frame clones and lacks some. The data contain about 260,000 clones, around 68% of them singletons. Heparinised blood was drawn once per donor, averaging roughly 110 mL. Study-wide results and caveats: The cDNA sequencing approach could over-represent high-TCR-expressing cells. Relative to healthy donors, patients appeared to have naive, central memory and Treg TCRB repertoires that were more similar.

V gene TRBV7-9 combines with J gene TRBJ2-5; D unclear. The origin of this receptor is a man aged 30 to 45 in good health. Sequencing was performed on naive CD4+ T cells from blood. This CDR3 is CASSRWTSGETQYF. CDR3 DNA: TGTGCCAGCAGCCGTTGGACCTCAGGAGAGACCCAGTACTTC.